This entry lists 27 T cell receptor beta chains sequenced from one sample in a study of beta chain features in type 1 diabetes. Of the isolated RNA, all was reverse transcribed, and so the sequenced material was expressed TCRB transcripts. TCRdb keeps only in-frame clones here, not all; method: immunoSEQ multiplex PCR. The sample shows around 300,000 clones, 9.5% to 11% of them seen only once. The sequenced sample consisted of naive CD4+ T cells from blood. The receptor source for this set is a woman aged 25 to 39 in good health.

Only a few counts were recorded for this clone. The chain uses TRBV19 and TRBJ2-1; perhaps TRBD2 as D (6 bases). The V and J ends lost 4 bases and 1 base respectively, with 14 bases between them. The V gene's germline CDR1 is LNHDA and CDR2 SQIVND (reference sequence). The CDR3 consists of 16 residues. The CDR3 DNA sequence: TGTGCCAGTAGTAGGGGTGGAGGGGCGTCCTACAATGAGCAGTTCTTC. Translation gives CASSRGGGASYNEQFF.

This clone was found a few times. CDR3 in DNA: TGTGCCTGGACCCTACGGAGGGGGCCCCCTATCAACACTGAAGCTTTCTTT. This codes for CAWTLRRGPPINTEAFF. The chain has TRBV30 and TRBJ1-1; 7 nucleotides line up with TRBD1. The CDR3 runs 17 residues. From germline, CDR1 is GTSNPN and CDR2 SVGIG (reference sequence). With 4 bases clipped from V and 2 bases from J, the junction kept 16 bases outside the gene matches.

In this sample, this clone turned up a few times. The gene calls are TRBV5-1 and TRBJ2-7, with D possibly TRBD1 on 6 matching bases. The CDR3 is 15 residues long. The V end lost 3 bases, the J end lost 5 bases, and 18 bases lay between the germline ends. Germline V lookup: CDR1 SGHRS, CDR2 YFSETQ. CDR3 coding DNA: TGCGCCAGCAGCTCTACTACAGGGCACGGCCACGAGCAGTACTTC. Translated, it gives CASSSTTGHGHEQYF.

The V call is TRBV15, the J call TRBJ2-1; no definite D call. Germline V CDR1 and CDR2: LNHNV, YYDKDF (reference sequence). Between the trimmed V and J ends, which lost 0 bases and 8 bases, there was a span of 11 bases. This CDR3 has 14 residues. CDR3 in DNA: TGTGCCACCAGCAGAGACCGAGGTATCGATGAGCAGTTCTTC. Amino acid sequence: CATSRDRGIDEQFF. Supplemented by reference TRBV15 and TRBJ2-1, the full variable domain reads DAMVIQNPRYQVTQFGKPVTLSCSQTLNHNVMYWYQQKSSQAPKLLFHYYDKDFNNEADTPDNFQSRRPNTSFCFLDIRSPGLGDTAMYLCATSRDRGIDEQFFGPGTRLTVL.

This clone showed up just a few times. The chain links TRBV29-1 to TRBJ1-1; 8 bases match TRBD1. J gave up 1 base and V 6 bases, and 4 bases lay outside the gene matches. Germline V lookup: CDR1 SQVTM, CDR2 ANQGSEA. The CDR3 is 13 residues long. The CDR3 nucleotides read TGCAGCGTGAGGGACAGGTCGAACACTGAAGCTTTCTTT. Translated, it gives CSVRDRSNTEAFF.

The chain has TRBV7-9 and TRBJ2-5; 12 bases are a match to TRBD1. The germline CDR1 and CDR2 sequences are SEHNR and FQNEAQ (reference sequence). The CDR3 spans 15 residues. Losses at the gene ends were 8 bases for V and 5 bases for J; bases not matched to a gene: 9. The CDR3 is CASGPGTGGAETQYF. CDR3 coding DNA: TGTGCCAGCGGGCCGGGGACAGGGGGCGCCGAGACCCAGTACTTC.

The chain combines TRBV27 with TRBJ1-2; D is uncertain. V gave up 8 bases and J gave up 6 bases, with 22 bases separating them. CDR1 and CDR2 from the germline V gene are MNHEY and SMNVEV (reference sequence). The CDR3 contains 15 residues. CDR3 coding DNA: TGTGCCAGCGGACTCGGGGTCCCCACCCTTCATGGCTACACCTTC. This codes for CASGLGVPTLHGYTF.

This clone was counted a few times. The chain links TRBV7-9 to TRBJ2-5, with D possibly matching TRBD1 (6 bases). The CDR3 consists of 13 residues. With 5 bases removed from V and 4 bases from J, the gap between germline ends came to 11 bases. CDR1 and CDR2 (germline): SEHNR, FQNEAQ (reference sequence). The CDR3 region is CASSPGQPETQYF. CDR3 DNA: TGTGCCAGCAGCCCGGGACAACCAGAGACCCAGTACTTC.

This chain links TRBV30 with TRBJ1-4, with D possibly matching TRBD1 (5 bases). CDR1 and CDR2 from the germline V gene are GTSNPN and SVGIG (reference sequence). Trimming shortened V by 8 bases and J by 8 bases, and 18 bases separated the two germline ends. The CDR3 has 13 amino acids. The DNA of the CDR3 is TGTGCCCAGTCCGGGCAGGGCCGGGAAAAACTGTTTTTT. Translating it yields CAQSGQGREKLFF.

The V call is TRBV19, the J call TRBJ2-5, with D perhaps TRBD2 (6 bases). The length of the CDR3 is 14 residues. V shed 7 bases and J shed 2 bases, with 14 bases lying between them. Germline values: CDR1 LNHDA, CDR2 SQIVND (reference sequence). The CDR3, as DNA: TGTGCCAGTAAGGTGGGAGGCCGGCAAGAGACCCAGTACTTC. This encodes CASKVGGRQETQYF. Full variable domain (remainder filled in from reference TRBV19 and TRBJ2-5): DGGITQSPKYLFRKEGQNVTLSCEQNLNHDAMYWYRQDPGQGLRLIYYSQIVNDFQKGDIAEGYSVSREKKESFPLTVTSAQKNPTAFYLCASKVGGRQETQYFGPGTRLLVL.

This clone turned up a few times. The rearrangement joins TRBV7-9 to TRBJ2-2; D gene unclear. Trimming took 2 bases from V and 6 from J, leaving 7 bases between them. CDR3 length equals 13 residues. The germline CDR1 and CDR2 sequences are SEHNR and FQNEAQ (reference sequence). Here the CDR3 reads CASSLIVSGELFF. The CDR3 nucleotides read TGTGCCAGCAGCTTAATAGTTTCCGGGGAGCTGTTTTTT. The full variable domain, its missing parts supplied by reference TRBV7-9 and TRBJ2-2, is DTGVSQNPRHKITKRGQNVTFRCDPISEHNRLYWYRQTLGQGPEFLTYFQNEAQLEKSRLLSDRFSAERPKGSFSTLEIQRTEQGDSAMYLCASSLIVSGELFFGEGSRLTVL.

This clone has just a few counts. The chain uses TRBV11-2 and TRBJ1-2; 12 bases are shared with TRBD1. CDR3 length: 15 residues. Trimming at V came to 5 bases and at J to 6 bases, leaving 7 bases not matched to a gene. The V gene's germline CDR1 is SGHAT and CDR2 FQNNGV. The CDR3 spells CASSQGQGAYNGYTF. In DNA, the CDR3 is TGTGCCAGCAGCCAGGGACAGGGGGCGTATAATGGCTACACCTTC. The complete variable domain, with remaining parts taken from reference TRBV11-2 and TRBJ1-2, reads EAGVAQSPRYKIIEKRQSVAFWCNPISGHATLYWYQQILGQGPKLLIQFQNNGVVDDSQLPKDRFSAERLKGVDSTLKIQPAKLEDSAVYLCASSQGQGAYNGYTFGSGTRLTVV.

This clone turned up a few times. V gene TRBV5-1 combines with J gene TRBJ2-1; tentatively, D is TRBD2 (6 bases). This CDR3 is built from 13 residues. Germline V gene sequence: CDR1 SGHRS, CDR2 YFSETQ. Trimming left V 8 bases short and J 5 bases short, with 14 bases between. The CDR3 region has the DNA TGCGCCAGGAAGGGACTGGCCCACAATGAGCAGTTCTTC. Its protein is CARKGLAHNEQFF.

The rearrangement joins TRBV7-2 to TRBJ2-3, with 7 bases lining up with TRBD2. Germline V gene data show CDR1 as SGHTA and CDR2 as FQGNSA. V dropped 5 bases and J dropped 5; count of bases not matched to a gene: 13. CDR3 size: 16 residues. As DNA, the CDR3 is TGTGCCAGCAGCGCCCGACCGCTAGCGGCCCAAGATACGCAGTATTTT. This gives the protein CASSARPLAAQDTQYF.

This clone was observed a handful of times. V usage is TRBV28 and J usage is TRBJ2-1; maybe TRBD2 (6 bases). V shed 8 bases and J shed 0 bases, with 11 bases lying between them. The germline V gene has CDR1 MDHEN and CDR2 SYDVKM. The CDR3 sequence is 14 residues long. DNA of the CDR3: TGTGCCAGCGGAAGGGACTCCTCCTACAATGAGCAGTTCTTC. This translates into CASGRDSSYNEQFF. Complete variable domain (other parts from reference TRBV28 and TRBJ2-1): DVKVTQSSRYLVKRTGEKVFLECVQDMDHENMFWYRQDPGLGLRLIYFSYDVKMKEKGDIPEGYSVSREKKERFSLILESASTNQTSMYLCASGRDSSYNEQFFGPGTRLTVL.

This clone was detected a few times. The CDR3 sequence: CASSLEWAKNEQFF. The DNA for the CDR3 is TGTGCCAGCAGCTTAGAGTGGGCGAAGAATGAGCAGTTCTTC. The chain couples TRBV7-6 to TRBJ2-1, with D unclear. The CDR3 covers 14 residues. The V end was cut by 1 base, the J end by 7 bases, with 11 bases between. Germline-derived CDR1 and CDR2 are SGHVS and FNYEAQ.

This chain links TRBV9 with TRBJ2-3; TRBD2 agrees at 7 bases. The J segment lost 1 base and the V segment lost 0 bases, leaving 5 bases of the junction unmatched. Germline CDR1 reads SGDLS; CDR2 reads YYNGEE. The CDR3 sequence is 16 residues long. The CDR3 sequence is CASSVVPSGGTDTQYF. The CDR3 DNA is TGTGCCAGCAGCGTAGTCCCCAGCGGGGGCACAGATACGCAGTATTTT.

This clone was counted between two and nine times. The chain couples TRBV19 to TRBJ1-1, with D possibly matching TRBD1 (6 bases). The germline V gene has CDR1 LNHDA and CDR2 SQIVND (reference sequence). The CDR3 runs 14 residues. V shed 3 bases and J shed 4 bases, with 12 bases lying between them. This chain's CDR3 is CASSMDSFFTEAFF. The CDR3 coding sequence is TGTGCCAGTAGTATGGACAGTTTCTTCACTGAAGCTTTCTTT.

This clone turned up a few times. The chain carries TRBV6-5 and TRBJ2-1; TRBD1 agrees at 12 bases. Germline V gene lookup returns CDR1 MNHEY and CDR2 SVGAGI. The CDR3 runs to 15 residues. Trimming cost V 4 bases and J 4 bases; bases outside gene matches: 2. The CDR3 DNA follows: TGTGCCAGCAGTTGGGGACAGGGGGCTTACAATGAGCAGTTCTTC. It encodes CASSWGQGAYNEQFF.

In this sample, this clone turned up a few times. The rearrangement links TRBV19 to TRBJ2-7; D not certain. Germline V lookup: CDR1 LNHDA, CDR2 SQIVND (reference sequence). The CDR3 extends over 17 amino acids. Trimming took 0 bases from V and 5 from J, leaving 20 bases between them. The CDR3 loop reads CASSIDQPRGVAHEQYF. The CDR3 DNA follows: TGTGCCAGTAGTATAGACCAGCCGAGAGGAGTGGCCCACGAGCAGTACTTC.

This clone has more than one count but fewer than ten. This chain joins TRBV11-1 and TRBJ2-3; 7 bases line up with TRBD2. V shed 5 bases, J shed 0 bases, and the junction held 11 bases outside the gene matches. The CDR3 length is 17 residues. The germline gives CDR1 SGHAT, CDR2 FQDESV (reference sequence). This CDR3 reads CASSRPSGLPSTDTQYF. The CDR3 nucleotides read TGTGCCAGCAGCCGGCCTAGCGGTCTACCTAGCACAGATACGCAGTATTTT.

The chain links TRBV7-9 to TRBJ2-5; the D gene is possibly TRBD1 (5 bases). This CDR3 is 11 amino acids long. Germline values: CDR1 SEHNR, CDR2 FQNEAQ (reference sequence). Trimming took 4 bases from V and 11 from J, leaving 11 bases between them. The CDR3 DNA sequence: TGTGCCAGCAGCTCAACAGGTTTTCAGTACTTC. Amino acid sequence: CASSSTGFQYF.

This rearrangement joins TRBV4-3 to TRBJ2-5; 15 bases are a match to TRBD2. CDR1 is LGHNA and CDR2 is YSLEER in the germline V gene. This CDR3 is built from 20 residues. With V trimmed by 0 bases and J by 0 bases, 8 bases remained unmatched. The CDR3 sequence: CASSQDVPGTSGGYQETQYF. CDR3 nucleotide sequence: TGCGCCAGCAGCCAAGATGTCCCCGGGACTAGCGGGGGGTACCAAGAGACCCAGTACTTC.

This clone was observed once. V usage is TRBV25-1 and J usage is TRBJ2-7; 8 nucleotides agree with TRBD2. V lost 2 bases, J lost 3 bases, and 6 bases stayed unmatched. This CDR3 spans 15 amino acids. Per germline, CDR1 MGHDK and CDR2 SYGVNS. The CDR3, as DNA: TGTGCCAGCAGTGAAACCGGGGGGGGACTCTACGAGCAGTACTTC. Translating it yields CASSETGGGLYEQYF.

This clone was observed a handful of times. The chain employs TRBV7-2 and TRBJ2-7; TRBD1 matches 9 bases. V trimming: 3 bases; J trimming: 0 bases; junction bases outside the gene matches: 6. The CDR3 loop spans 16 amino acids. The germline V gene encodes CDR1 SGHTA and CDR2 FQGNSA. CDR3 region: CASSLGTGILSYEQYF. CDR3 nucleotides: TGTGCCAGCAGCTTGGGGACAGGGATCCTCTCCTACGAGCAGTACTTC.

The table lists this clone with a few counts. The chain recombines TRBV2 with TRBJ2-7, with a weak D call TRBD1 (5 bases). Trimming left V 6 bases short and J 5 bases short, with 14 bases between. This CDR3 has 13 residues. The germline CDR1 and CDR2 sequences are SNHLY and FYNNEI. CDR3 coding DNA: TGTGCCAGCAGCGAACAGGTATTTAACGAGCAGTACTTC. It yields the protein CASSEQVFNEQYF.

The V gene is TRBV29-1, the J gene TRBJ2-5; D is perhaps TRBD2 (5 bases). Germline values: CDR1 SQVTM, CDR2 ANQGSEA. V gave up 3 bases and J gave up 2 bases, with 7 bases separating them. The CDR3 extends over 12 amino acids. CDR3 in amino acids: CSVERDQETQYF. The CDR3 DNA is TGCAGCGTTGAGAGGGATCAAGAGACCCAGTACTTC.